The next 17 T cell receptor beta chains were all read from a single sample in a study of Tregs in tolerant kidney transplant recipients. Related graft donors supplied nonmyeloablative bone marrow transplants, and mixed chimerism was transient. Some clones are missing from TCRdb's copy, which holds only in-frame ones; the method was immunoSEQ multiplex PCR. This sample's clone table lists about 6,300 clones. The sequencing here drew on CD4+ T cells from blood (PBMCs), taken 6 months after the transplant. These receptors all come from a human patient who received a combined kidney and bone marrow transplant. Some T cells may possibly be graft donor cells.

This clone counts as medium-sized by frequency. The read halts 3 residues ahead of the CDR3 end, with the missing end drawn from the germline J gene. The chain employs TRBV5-1 and TRBJ2-6, with 8 bases matching TRBD1. Trimming cost V 4 bases and J 0 bases; bases outside gene matches: 6. CDR1 and CDR2 from the germline V gene are SGHRS and YFSETQ. The CDR3 consists of 17 residues. The CDR3 DNA, read in part, is TGCGCCAGCAGCACCGGACAGGGACGCTCTGGGGCCAACGTC. It yields the protein CASSTGQGRSGANV. The full-length CDR3 reads as CASSTGQGRSGANVLTF. Based on the CDR3 plus reference TRBV5-1 and TRBJ2-6, the full variable domain is KAGVTQTPRYLIKTRGQQVTLSCSPISGHRSVSWYQQTPGQGLQFLFEYFSETQRNKGNFPGRFSGRQFSNSRSEMNVSTLELGDSALYLCASSTGQGRSGANVLTFGAGSRLTVL.

As concerns this clone: The read ends 3 residues shy of where the CDR3 ends; the end is completed using the germline J gene. The chain links TRBV27 to TRBJ2-7; TRBD2 agrees at 8 bases. This CDR3 has 13 amino acids. V lost 8 bases and J lost 2; bases outside the gene matches: 5. Germline V gene sequence: CDR1 MNHEY, CDR2 SMNVEV (reference sequence). CDR3 in amino acids: CASGGLATYEQYF. The covered CDR3 bases are TGTGCCAGCGGCGGACTAGCAACCTACGAG.

The CDR3 region is CASSSNYEQYF. CDR3 DNA, as far as it was read: TGTGCCAGCAGTTCCAACTACGAG. The gene calls are TRBV28 and TRBJ2-7; D gene unclear. Read sequence stops 3 residues before the CDR3 end, and the germline J gene provides the missing end. This CDR3 region has 11 residues. The ends were cut back, 4 bases at V and 3 bases at J, with 4 bases in the middle. CDR1 is MDHEN, CDR2 SYDVKM, per germline.

On this clone: The DNA ends 3 residues before the CDR3 does, and the rest of the CDR3 is filled in from the germline J gene. The rearrangement joins TRBV14 to TRBJ2-1, with 8 positions matching TRBD2. The CDR3 runs to 16 residues. The V segment lost 4 bases and the J segment 4 bases; nucleotides outside the gene matches: 9. Germline V gene data show CDR1 as SGHDN and CDR2 as FVKESK. The CDR3 reads CASSPPGLGSYNEQFF. The covered CDR3 bases are TGTGCCAGCAGCCCACCGGGACTAGGGTCGTACAATGAG.

A word on this clone: The CDR3 end falls 3 residues outside the read, so it is completed with the germline J gene. This sequence joins TRBV20-1 and TRBJ2-2; 9 bases are shared with TRBD1. There are 14 residues in the CDR3. Trimming at V came to 5 bases and at J to 5 bases, leaving 6 bases not matched to a gene. Germline CDR1 is DFQATT and CDR2 is SNEGSKA (reference sequence). The chain's CDR3 is CSALGQGLTGELFF. CDR3 DNA (partial): TGCAGTGCTTTGGGACAGGGACTTACCGGGGAG.

As concerns this clone: The read ends 3 residues before the CDR3 terminus; that terminus is restored from the germline J gene. The chain uses TRBV12-3 or TRBV12-4 and TRBJ1-3; no firm D call. V lost 5 bases and J lost 1, with 3 bases in between. CDR3 length equals 12 residues. CDR3 sequence: CASSQSGNTIYF. Partial CDR3 DNA: TGTGCCAGCAGTCAATCTGGAAACACC.

This clone is classed as large by frequency. Sequencing ends 3 residues short of the CDR3 end; the germline J gene provides the rest. The chain joins TRBV20-1 to TRBJ2-5; D uncertain. Trimming took off 1 base at V and 4 bases at J, with 10 bases between the two ends. This CDR3 is 13 amino acids long. Germline lookup yields CDR1 DFQATT and CDR2 SNEGSKA (reference sequence). CDR3 DNA, as far as it was read: TGCAGTGCTAGAGTCACAGCCGCAGAGACC. Its translation is CSARVTAAET. The whole CDR3 sequence reads CSARVTAAETQYF.

This clone registers medium-sized by frequency. The read ends 3 residues before the CDR3 terminus; that terminus is restored from the germline J gene. The J gene is TRBJ2-7, the V gene TRBV5-4, with TRBD2 identical over 13 bases. The CDR3 sequence is 15 residues long. V lost 4 bases to trimming and J lost 4 bases; unmatched junction nucleotides: 5. Germline CDR1 SGHNT, CDR2 YYREEE (reference sequence). CDR3 region: CASSQSLAGGYEQYF. Partial CDR3 DNA: TGTGCCAGCAGCCAGTCACTAGCGGGAGGGTACGAG.

This clone is deemed medium-sized by its frequency. The read stops 3 residues short of the end of the CDR3; the missing end is completed from the germline J gene. V and J are TRBV5-1 and TRBJ2-3; TRBD2 is a possible D gene (5 bases). Trimming removed 1 base at V and 4 bases at J, with 13 bases between. The germline CDR1 and CDR2 sequences are SGHRS and YFSETQ. The CDR3 contains 15 residues. CDR3 DNA (partial): TGCGCCAGCAGCTTGATGGGTAGCGCCTCAGATACG. It translates to CASSLMGSASDT. The full-length CDR3 reads as CASSLMGSASDTQYF.

This clone shows up as medium-sized by frequency. Coverage ceases 3 residues before the CDR3 finishes, and the germline J gene fills in the end. The J gene is TRBJ2-5, the V gene TRBV20-1, with TRBD2 identical over 14 bases. The germline V gene encodes CDR1 DFQATT and CDR2 SNEGSKA (reference sequence). The CDR3 contains 15 residues. Trimming at V came to 6 bases and at J to 5 bases, leaving 8 bases not matched to a gene. The sequenced CDR3 bases are TGCAGTGCGGCGGGGACTAGCGGGAGTTTGGAGACC. Translated: CSAAGTSGSLET. In full, the CDR3 reads CSAAGTSGSLETQYF.

As regards this clone: Read data end 3 residues before the CDR3 end; the end is taken from the germline J gene. The chain has TRBV20-1 and TRBJ1-2; the match to TRBD1 covers 8 bases. V trimming: 3 bases; J trimming: 0 bases; junction bases outside the gene matches: 6. Germline V lookup: CDR1 DFQATT, CDR2 SNEGSKA (reference sequence). This CDR3 has 15 residues. The chain's CDR3 is CSARDREDANYGYTF. CDR3 DNA, as far as it was read: TGCAGTGCTAGGGACAGGGAGGACGCTAACTATGGC.

A note on this clone: The CDR3 is cut off 3 residues early in the read; its end comes from the germline J gene. This sequence joins TRBV19 and TRBJ2-7; D is unclear. Trimming pared 4 bases from V and 3 bases from J, leaving 16 bases between. The CDR3 runs to 15 residues. Germline V gives CDR1 LNHDA, CDR2 SQIVND (reference sequence). Incomplete CDR3 DNA: TGTGCCAGTAGTAATCCTGGGCAAAAACTCTACGAG. This sequence encodes CASSNPGQKLYE. The whole CDR3 sequence reads CASSNPGQKLYEQYF.

In terms of frequency, this clone is medium-sized. The DNA read from the CDR3 is TGCGCCAGCAGCTTGTCCCAGGTCGGCTATGGC. It yields the protein CASSLSQVGYG. The entire CDR3 protein is CASSLSQVGYGYTF. The chain carries TRBV5-1 and TRBJ1-2; no clear D. The read comes to an end 3 residues before the CDR3 does, leaving the germline J gene to fill in the end. CDR3 length: 14 residues. Germline loops: CDR1 SGHRS, CDR2 YFSETQ. V shed 1 base and J shed 4 bases, with 11 bases lying between them.

In the case of this clone: The read falls 3 residues short of the CDR3 end, and the missing part is taken from the germline J gene. The chain employs TRBV20-1 and TRBJ2-1; D call uncertain. The V gene's germline CDR1 is DFQATT and CDR2 SNEGSKA (reference sequence). The CDR3 runs 14 residues. V was clipped by 0 bases and J by 5 bases, with 11 bases between them. CDR3 sequence reads: CSARDPATNNEQFF. The DNA read from the CDR3 is TGCAGTGCTAGAGATCCGGCGACAAACAATGAG.

Measured by frequency, this clone is medium-sized. The sequence runs out 3 residues before the end of the CDR3; the remainder is reconstructed from the germline J gene. The chain couples TRBV20-1 to TRBJ2-2, with 7 nucleotides matching TRBD2. V lost 0 bases, J lost 5 bases, and 9 bases stayed unmatched. The CDR3 has 16 amino acids. CDR1 is DFQATT and CDR2 is SNEGSKA in the germline V gene (reference sequence). The CDR3 here is CSAREGLADRTGELFF. The sequenced CDR3 bases are TGCAGTGCTAGAGAAGGGCTAGCGGATCGGACCGGGGAG.

A remark on this clone: Read data end 3 residues before the CDR3 end; the end is taken from the germline J gene. The chain employs TRBV2 and TRBJ2-2; 9 nucleotides align to TRBD1. Looked up from germline, CDR1 is SNHLY and CDR2 is FYNNEI. This CDR3 spans 12 amino acids. Germline trimming cut 10 bases from V and 8 bases from J; bases unmatched to any gene: 5. This chain's CDR3 is CATGQGRGELFF. The part of the CDR3 DNA that was read is TGTGCCACGGGACAGGGTAGAGGGGAG.

Turning to this clone: Read sequence stops 3 residues before the CDR3 end, and the germline J gene provides the missing end. V gene TRBV19 combines with J gene TRBJ1-5; 11 nucleotides agree with TRBD1. The CDR3 has 14 residues. Germline V lookup: CDR1 LNHDA, CDR2 SQIVND (reference sequence). J gave up 7 bases and V 6 bases, and 5 bases lay outside the gene matches. CDR3 DNA (partial): TGTGCCAGTAGCCCCCGGACAGGGGGCCAGCCC. Residues: CASSPRTGGQP. The CDR3 as a whole reads CASSPRTGGQPQHF.